Each of the 24 T cell receptor beta chains below was sequenced from the same sample in a study of T cell responses to AZD1222 COVID-19 vaccine. The repertoire was sequenced with immunoSEQ multiplex PCR; TCRdb's copy has only in-frame clones and lacks some. The sample carries over 110,000 clones, 80% to 95% recorded once. Source: peripheral blood, taken on day 0 of AZD1222 vaccination. The receptors originated from an adult in good health.

This sequence joins TRBV7-8 and TRBJ1-4; no definite D call. Germline CDR1 is SGHVS and CDR2 is FQNEAQ. Trimming shortened V by 5 bases and J by 7 bases, and 17 bases separated the two germline ends. This CDR3 comprises 15 residues. As DNA, the CDR3 is TGTGCCAGCAGCCCCCGGGGTCAACGGGGTGAAAAACTGTTTTTT. It codes for CASSPRGQRGEKLFF.

The chain joins TRBV27 to TRBJ1-1, with D maybe TRBD1 (5 bases). Trimming took 5 bases from V and 5 from J, leaving 15 bases between them. The length of the CDR3 is 14 residues. The V gene's germline CDR1 is MNHEY and CDR2 SMNVEV (reference sequence). As DNA, the CDR3 is TGTGCCAGCAGTCGAGGGGCCCCTCCAACTGAAGCTTTCTTT. It codes for CASSRGAPPTEAFF.

The CDR3 protein is CASNQGLASEDEQFF. The CDR3 bases are TGTGCCAGCAATCAGGGACTAGCTAGTGAGGATGAGCAGTTCTTC. The chain is built from TRBV21-1 and TRBJ2-1; TRBD2 was called by the table and not checked on the DNA. TRBV21-1 counts as a pseudogene. The CDR3 is 15 amino acids.

The CDR3 here is CASRTQTNTEAFF. DNA of the CDR3: TGTGCCAGCAGGACCCAGACGAACACTGAAGCTTTCTTT. The genes are TRBV2 and TRBJ1-1; no reliable D call. The CDR3 totals 13 residues. The ends were cut back, 6 bases at V and 1 base at J, with 9 bases in the middle. The germline CDR1 and CDR2 sequences are SNHLY and FYNNEI. Supplemented by reference TRBV2 and TRBJ1-1, the full variable domain reads EPEVTQTPSHQVTQMGQEVILRCVPISNHLYFYWYRQILGQKVEFLVSFYNNEISEKSEIFDDQFSVERPDGSNFTLKIRSTKLEDSAMYFCASRTQTNTEAFFGQGTRLTVV.

V gene TRBV5-1 combines with J gene TRBJ2-1; 8 bases are shared with TRBD1. Per the germline V gene, CDR1 is SGHRS and CDR2 is YFSETQ. The CDR3 runs 19 residues. Trimming removed 4 bases from V and 6 bases from J; junction bases left unmatched: 21. Written as DNA, the CDR3 is TGCGCCAGCAGCCATGTCCCGGGACAGGATCCTAGTCCCATCAATGAGCAGTTCTTC. It codes for CASSHVPGQDPSPINEQFF.

The rearrangement uses TRBV12-3 or TRBV12-4 and TRBJ2-2; D is possibly TRBD2 (5 bases). There are 13 residues in the CDR3. The V gene lost 5 bases and the J gene lost 7 bases, with 11 bases spanning the gap. The CDR3 sequence is CASSVRGYGELFF. The CDR3 coding sequence is TGTGCCAGCAGTGTCAGAGGGTACGGGGAGCTGTTTTTT.

CDR3 protein: CASNLLGVKADTQYF. The CDR3 nucleotides read TGTGCCAGCAACCTACTAGGGGTTAAGGCAGATACGCAGTATTTT. The chain couples TRBV2 to TRBJ2-3; possibly TRBD1 or TRBD2 for D (5 bases each). Germline CDR1 SNHLY, CDR2 FYNNEI. V was clipped by 7 bases and J by 4 bases, with 18 bases between them. The CDR3 totals 15 residues.

J is TRBJ2-6 and V is TRBV18, with 7 nucleotides matching TRBD2. The ends lost 6 bases at V and 1 base at J; junction bases unmatched: 15. The germline V gene encodes CDR1 KGHSH and CDR2 LQKENI. This CDR3 is 19 amino acids long. This CDR3 is CASSPLPRGGVSGANVLTF. The CDR3 coding sequence is TGTGCCAGCTCTCCCCTTCCTAGGGGAGGGGTTTCTGGGGCCAACGTCCTGACTTTC.

This chain's CDR3 is CASGRQGGDEKLFF. CDR3 nucleotides: TGCGCCAGCGGACGACAGGGAGGAGATGAAAAACTGTTTTTT. The rearrangement uses TRBV5-1 and TRBJ1-4, with 7 bases identical to TRBD1. J gave up 6 bases and V 7 bases, and 9 bases lay outside the gene matches. Germline CDR1 and CDR2: SGHRS and YFSETQ. This CDR3 comprises 14 residues.

This chain connects TRBV15 to TRBJ1-5; possible D gene TRBD1, 5 bases. This CDR3 contains 15 residues. Looked up from germline, CDR1 is LNHNV and CDR2 is YYDKDF (reference sequence). V was cut by 5 bases and J by 6 bases, with 17 bases left in between. Here the CDR3 DNA reads TGTGCCACCAGCGAGCGGCAGGGTGGAGGTCAGCCCCAGCATTTT. Translated: CATSERQGGGQPQHF.

J is TRBJ2-6 and V is TRBV7-9; TRBD2 is a possible D gene (6 bases). Trimming removed 6 bases from V and 2 bases from J, with 23 bases in between. The germline gives CDR1 SEHNR, CDR2 FQNEAQ (reference sequence). The length of the CDR3 is 19 residues. The DNA for the CDR3 is TGTGCCAGCAGTTCGACCCCCCGGGGACTTGTGCCTGGGGCCAACGTCCTGACTTTC. Translation: CASSSTPRGLVPGANVLTF. The full variable domain, completed using reference TRBV7-9 and TRBJ2-6, is DTGVSQNPRHKITKRGQNVTFRCDPISEHNRLYWYRQTLGQGPEFLTYFQNEAQLEKSRLLSDRFSAERPKGSFSTLEIQRTEQGDSAMYLCASSSTPRGLVPGANVLTFGAGSRLTVL.

The chain couples TRBV29-1 to TRBJ1-3; possible D gene TRBD1, 5 bases. V dropped 7 bases and J dropped 0 bases, with 13 bases sitting between them. Germline V lookup: CDR1 SQVTM, CDR2 ANQGSEA. The CDR3 runs 14 residues. Here the CDR3 reads CSARDSSSGNTIYF. As DNA, the CDR3 is TGCAGCGCCCGAGACAGTTCCTCTGGAAACACCATATATTTT.

The J gene is TRBJ1-1, the V gene TRBV7-8, with TRBD1 as a possible D gene (5 bases). Trimming stripped 5 bases from V and 6 bases from J, with 13 bases between. This CDR3 is 13 amino acids long. The germline gives CDR1 SGHVS, CDR2 FQNEAQ. CDR3 in amino acids: CASSHGGDAEAFF. DNA for the CDR3: TGTGCCAGCAGCCACGGGGGTGATGCTGAAGCTTTCTTT. The whole variable domain, remainder taken from reference TRBV7-8 and TRBJ1-1, is GAGVSQSPRYKVAKRGQDVALRCDPISGHVSLFWYQQALGQGPEFLTYFQNEAQLDKSGLPSDRFFAERPEGSVSTLKIQRTQQEDSAVYLCASSHGGDAEAFFGQGTRLTVV.

The chain joins TRBV10-2 to TRBJ1-3; the D gene is possibly TRBD1 (5 bases). Germline CDR1 is WSHSY and CDR2 is SAAADI. The CDR3 covers 19 residues. The ends were cut back, 0 bases at V and 0 bases at J, with 18 bases in the middle. CDR3 residues: CASSESTPGTPNSGNTIYF. The CDR3 nucleotides read TGCGCCAGCAGTGAGTCAACCCCGGGGACGCCTAACTCTGGAAACACCATATATTTT.

The chain employs TRBV5-5 and TRBJ2-3; 11 bases are shared with TRBD2. Trimming removed 4 bases from V and 4 bases from J; junction bases left unmatched: 8. This CDR3 contains 16 residues. Germline-derived CDR1 and CDR2 are SGHKS and YYEKEE (reference sequence). Here the CDR3 reads CASSDLAGGGSDTQYF. CDR3 nucleotide sequence: TGTGCCAGCAGCGACCTAGCGGGAGGAGGCTCAGATACGCAGTATTTT.

This clone was seen a single time. The chain is built from TRBV11-2 and TRBJ1-1, with 7 bases matching TRBD1. J gave up 6 bases and V 1 base, and 5 bases lay outside the gene matches. The CDR3 contains 14 residues. Looked up from germline, CDR1 is SGHAT and CDR2 is FQNNGV. The CDR3 is CASSLAQTGSEAFF. CDR3 coding DNA: TGTGCCAGCAGCTTAGCCCAGACAGGGTCTGAAGCTTTCTTT.

CDR3 loop: CASSRGTGPNEKLFF. The CDR3 coding sequence is TGTGCCAGCAGCAGGGGGACAGGACCTAATGAAAAACTGTTTTTT. The rearrangement links TRBV5-6 to TRBJ1-4, with 8 bases identical to TRBD1. Germline loops: CDR1 SGHDT, CDR2 YYEEEE. CDR3 length equals 15 residues. V lost 4 bases and J lost 3; bases outside the gene matches: 5.

The chain employs TRBV13 and TRBJ2-1; D not certain. Germline V gives CDR1 PRHDT, CDR2 FYEKMQ (reference sequence). V was clipped by 0 bases and J by 0 bases, with 12 bases between them. The CDR3 loop spans 17 amino acids. CDR3 residues: CASSLGQAPSSYNEQFF. DNA of the CDR3: TGTGCCAGCAGCTTAGGGCAGGCCCCATCCTCCTACAATGAGCAGTTCTTC.

The CDR3 DNA reads as TGCGCCAGCAGCAAATTAGCGGGAGTATCAGATACGCAGTATTTT. This encodes CASSKLAGVSDTQYF. This chain joins TRBV5-1 and TRBJ2-3; 9 nucleotides agree with TRBD2. With 4 bases clipped from V and 4 bases from J, the junction kept 7 bases outside the gene matches. Looked up from germline, CDR1 is SGHRS and CDR2 is YFSETQ. This CDR3 comprises 15 residues.

This chain links TRBV15 with TRBJ2-7; D may be TRBD2 (6 bases). This CDR3 region has 16 residues. Germline V CDR1 and CDR2: LNHNV, YYDKDF (reference sequence). Deletions cut 0 bases from V and 9 bases from J, with 21 bases between. The CDR3 protein is CATSRDRVSGVDGQYF. The CDR3 nucleotides are TGTGCCACCAGCAGAGATAGGGTTAGCGGAGTGGATGGGCAGTACTTC.

V and J are TRBV24-1 and TRBJ2-1; 7 nucleotides agree with TRBD2. The CDR3 is made up of 15 amino acids. CDR1 is KGHDR and CDR2 is SFDVKD in the germline V gene. With V trimmed by 4 bases and J by 7 bases, 9 bases remained unmatched. The CDR3: CATSDRTGGRNEQFF. The CDR3 DNA follows: TGTGCCACCAGTGACCGAACGGGAGGTAGGAATGAGCAGTTCTTC.

The CDR3 DNA is TGTGCCAGCAGTTTAAGAACCTTCAGTACAGATACGCAGTATTTT. Its protein product is CASSLRTFSTDTQYF. The rearrangement links TRBV28 to TRBJ2-3; D is uncertain. This CDR3 has 15 amino acids. Germline V gene data show CDR1 as MDHEN and CDR2 as SYDVKM. V was pared by 2 bases and J by 3 bases, with 12 bases between.

The V call is TRBV24-1, the J call TRBJ1-2; 8 bases are shared with TRBD1. The CDR3 runs to 14 residues. The germline V gene has CDR1 KGHDR and CDR2 SFDVKD. Losses at the gene ends were 2 bases for V and 6 bases for J; bases not matched to a gene: 4. CDR3: CATSDSDRAHGYTF. CDR3 bases: TGTGCCACCAGTGATTCGGACAGGGCCCATGGCTACACCTTC.

The chain combines TRBV5-1 with TRBJ2-3; TRBD2 agrees at 9 bases. J gave up 0 bases and V 4 bases, and 6 bases lay outside the gene matches. From germline, CDR1 is SGHRS and CDR2 YFSETQ. CDR3 length: 16 amino acids. The CDR3 coding sequence is TGCGCCAGCAGCCAGCGACTAGCGGCTAGCACAGATACGCAGTATTTT. Translating gives CASSQRLAASTDTQYF.